Here is one TCR beta chain with its context. The germline V gene encodes CDR1 SGHDN and CDR2 FVKESK. The CDR3 is 14 residues long. Trimming left V 2 bases short and J 4 bases short, with 8 bases between. This entry belongs to a study of T cells in Graves' hyperthyroidism and ophthalmopathy. Ophthalmopathy patients showed a Clinical Activity Score of at least 3, NOSPECS grade of at least 4 and duration under 3 months. It was RNA transcripts that yielded the amplified TCR beta CDR3 regions. The HTBI primer set served for first-round RT-PCR of the TCR CDR3. A single record per CDR3 protein comes from TCRdb applying MiXCR to the multiplex PCR reads. The sample consists of fewer than 750,000 distinct CDR3 sequences, under 15% of them appearing once.

This rearrangement joins TRBV14 to TRBJ2-2; no firm D call. This TCR was sampled from a woman in her thirties or forties with Graves' ophthalmopathy. Input material: blood. The CDR3 nucleotides are TGTGCCAGCAGCCAAAGACTGAGCACCGGGGAGCTGTTTTTT. This encodes CASSQRLSTGELFF.